This T cell receptor beta chain was recovered during a study of blood T cell repertoires in COVID-19. Whole-study context: PBMCs, B-cell-depleted T cells, or T cells were the source of the cDNA or gDNA that made up the material.

Per the authors' pipeline: Counts of nucleated cells, estimated from reference gene primer amplification, were obtained. Profiling relied on immunoSEQ multiplex PCR, and the TCRdb table lists in-frame clones only, not all of them. V and J calls plus clone size are reproduced from that table; the DNA served to infer D and trimming. The sample has fewer than 200,000 clones; 70% to 90% are singletons. Germline V gene lookup returns CDR1 MDHEN and CDR2 SYDVKM. The CDR3 has 14 amino acids. Trimming at V came to 6 bases and at J to 5 bases, leaving 8 bases not matched to a gene. The sequenced material came from peripheral blood. This chain joins TRBV28 and TRBJ2-7, with 9 bases that match TRBD1. This TCR was sampled from a man aged 40-55 years with acute or convalescent COVID-19. The CDR3 region has the DNA TGTGCCAGCAGACGGACAGGGGCGGAGGACGAGCAGTACTTC. The encoded protein is CASRRTGAEDEQYF.